Described below is a single TCR beta chain sequence and its context. What it binds is unknown. These data are taken from a study of identical twins. Broader study findings: Insertions were fewer in abundant cord blood beta clonotypes, whereas memory repertoires showed none of this pattern.

V trimming: 2 bases; J trimming: 4 bases; junction bases outside the gene matches: 3. The CDR3 sequence is 15 residues long. CDR1 WNHNN and CDR2 SYGVQD come from the germline V gene (reference sequence). One entry per CDR3 protein, called by TCRdb with MiXCR from the 5' RACE reads. The repertoire holds about 730,000 distinct CDR3 sequences, about 20% seen once, with roughly 4% in the top ten. This sample was also put to use in a study of T cells expressing NK-cell markers. That report notes: Restriction of sorting to alpha-beta TCR T cells was accomplished in several experiments using an anti-gamma-delta TCR antibody. In several donors, these clonotypes also led the CD3+CD56-NKG2C+ fraction.

The chain uses TRBV10-1 and TRBJ2-7, with TRBD2 identical over 12 bases. This TCR was recovered from a young woman in good health. The sample taken for sequencing was PBMCs. The CDR3 DNA follows: TGCGCCAGCAGTGAGGGGACTAGCGGGTCGTACGAGCAGTACTTC. It specifies CASSEGTSGSYEQYF.